A single sample is the source of the 11 T cell receptor beta chains below, sequenced in a study of persistence of HIV-infected CD4 T cells. Overlapping HIV-1 Gag 15-mer peptides at 0.95 to 1 ug per peptide per mL were used. CD4+ T cells upregulating both CD40 ligand and CD69 were sorted as responding cells. Sequencing used immunoSEQ version 4 in survey mode. TCRdb's copy holds only in-frame clones and misses some; the assay was immunoSEQ multiplex PCR. The repertoire holds around 24,000 clones, approximately 79% seen once, with about 1.7% in the top ten. Their cognate antigens are unknown. This sample comprised CD4+ T cells sorted from PBMCs after roughly 18-hour stimulation, obtained from a patient who received antiretroviral therapy. These receptors all stem from an adult man with HIV who was CMV-seropositive.

The chain uses TRBV10-2 and TRBJ2-2; the match to TRBD2 covers 14 bases. This CDR3 contains 19 residues. V trimming: 5 bases; J trimming: 5 bases; junction bases outside the gene matches: 13. Germline values: CDR1 WSHSY, CDR2 SAAADI. CDR3 region: CASSRSTGTSGGRTGELFF. CDR3 coding DNA: TGCGCCAGCAGTCGTTCAACCGGGACTAGCGGGGGAAGAACCGGGGAGCTGTTTTTT.

This chain joins TRBV28 and TRBJ2-2, with TRBD1 identical over 8 bases. J was trimmed by 4 bases and V by 6 bases; bases with no gene match: 7. CDR3 length: 15 amino acids. CDR1 MDHEN and CDR2 SYDVKM come from the germline V gene. DNA for the CDR3: TGTGCCAGCAGGCCAGGGGGCGGGCGCACCGGGGAGCTGTTTTTT. It translates to CASRPGGGRTGELFF.

This chain links TRBV7-2 with TRBJ1-2; D is unresolved. The CDR3 contains 15 residues. The germline V and J ends were trimmed by 2 bases and 0 bases, with 10 bases remaining between them. CDR1 SGHTA and CDR2 FQGNSA come from the germline V gene. The CDR3: CASSLYLGSNYGYTF. The CDR3 coding sequence is TGTGCCAGCAGCTTATATTTAGGGTCTAACTATGGCTACACCTTC.

V is TRBV2 and J is TRBJ2-3; D remains unclear. Germline loops: CDR1 SNHLY, CDR2 FYNNEI. This CDR3 spans 15 amino acids. The germline V and J ends were trimmed by 1 base and 0 bases, with 8 bases remaining between them. The CDR3: CASSEGRPSTDTQYF. CDR3 in DNA: TGTGCCAGCAGTGAAGGGCGGCCTAGCACAGATACGCAGTATTTT.

The chain carries TRBV7-9 and TRBJ2-7, with D unresolved. Germline V gene sequence: CDR1 SEHNR, CDR2 FQNEAQ (reference sequence). CDR3 size: 11 residues. V was trimmed by 5 bases and J by 3 bases, leaving 5 bases between them. CDR3 coding DNA: TGTGCCAGCAGCCAAGACTACGAGCAGTACTTC. It is translated as CASSQDYEQYF.

The chain is built from TRBV6-5 and TRBJ1-2, with 11 nucleotides matching TRBD1. CDR1 is MNHEY and CDR2 is SVGAGI in the germline V gene. Trimming cost V 4 bases and J 6 bases; bases outside gene matches: 10. The CDR3 consists of 16 residues. CDR3 residues: CASSSIPGQGGDGYTF. CDR3 DNA: TGTGCCAGCAGTTCAATACCGGGACAGGGGGGAGATGGCTACACCTTC.

This sequence joins TRBV19 and TRBJ1-5; unclear D gene. V lost 8 bases and J lost 12, with 20 bases in between. The CDR3 is 13 amino acids. Germline loops: CDR1 LNHDA, CDR2 SQIVND (reference sequence). This chain's CDR3 is CASVPTGRKNQHF. In DNA, the CDR3 is TGTGCCAGTGTGCCTACCGGGAGAAAAAACCAGCATTTT.

V usage is TRBV27 and J usage is TRBJ2-1; no definite D call. Germline loops: CDR1 MNHEY, CDR2 SMNVEV (reference sequence). Trimming removed 7 bases at V and 6 bases at J, with 13 bases between. This CDR3 contains 13 residues. The CDR3 nucleotides read TGTGCCAGCACCCCCCTATACCCCAATGAGCAGTTCTTC. Translated: CASTPLYPNEQFF.

This chain connects TRBV28 to TRBJ1-1; TRBD1 agrees at 7 bases. The J segment lost 10 bases and the V segment lost 8 bases, leaving 19 bases of the junction unmatched. The germline CDR1 and CDR2 sequences are MDHEN and SYDVKM. The length of the CDR3 is 15 residues. CDR3 sequence: CASRLLGPGGEGAFF. DNA for the CDR3: TGTGCCAGCCGACTCCTAGGCCCAGGGGGAGAAGGAGCTTTCTTT.

The rearrangement links TRBV7-8 to TRBJ2-5; D is unresolved. Looked up from germline, CDR1 is SGHVS and CDR2 is FQNEAQ. The CDR3 has 12 amino acids. The V end was cut by 5 bases, the J end by 5 bases, with 9 bases between. The CDR3 DNA reads TGTGCCAGCAGCCCCTCGCTGGAGACCCAGTACTTC. This translates into CASSPSLETQYF.

V is TRBV15 and J is TRBJ2-7; D may be TRBD1 (6 bases). The V end was cut by 0 bases, the J end by 6 bases, with 15 bases between. CDR1 is LNHNV, CDR2 YYDKDF, per germline (reference sequence). The CDR3 contains 15 residues. CDR3: CATSRERQGWGEQYF. The CDR3 region has the DNA TGTGCCACCAGCAGAGAGCGTCAGGGGTGGGGCGAGCAGTACTTC.